Shown below are 32 T cell receptor beta chains from a single sample sequenced in a study of T-cell memory formation after mild COVID-19. One entry per CDR3 protein, called by TCRdb with MiXCR from the 5' RACE reads. Of hundreds of thousands of distinct CDR3 sequences listed, 15% to 20% were seen once; the top ten hold 20% to 25%. The sequenced sample was PBMCs or a T cell subset sorted from them (not recorded which). The source is a man younger than 35 who had mild COVID-19 (a few samples of this study predate the infection). Cell type and time point are not known.

This clonotype was counted many times. This rearrangement joins TRBV24-1 to TRBJ2-5, with a tentative D call TRBD2 (6 bases). The CDR3 sequence is 15 residues long. V was cut by 2 bases and J by 3 bases, with 12 bases left in between. CDR1 KGHDR and CDR2 SFDVKD come from the germline V gene. CDR3 residues: CATSDWGTAEETQYF. CDR3 coding DNA: TGTGCCACCAGTGATTGGGGGACTGCCGAAGAGACCCAGTACTTC.

The chain joins TRBV7-2 to TRBJ2-7; D ambiguous. Trimming cost V 0 bases and J 5 bases, with 8 bases left between them. Germline V gene lookup returns CDR1 SGHTA and CDR2 FQGNSA. CDR3 length: 13 amino acids. CDR3 protein: CASSLALSHEQYF. In DNA form, the CDR3 reads TGTGCCAGCAGCTTAGCGCTTAGCCACGAGCAGTACTTC. Full variable domain (outside the CDR3, taken from reference TRBV7-2 and TRBJ2-7): GAGVSQSPSNKVTEKGKDVELRCDPISGHTALYWYRQSLGQGLEFLIYFQGNSAPDKSGLPSDRFSAERTGGSVSTLTIQRTQQEDSAVYLCASSLALSHEQYFGPGTRLTVT.

This clonotype showed up just a few times. The CDR3 loop reads CASSLAGQRNQPQHF. CDR3 in DNA: TGCGCCAGCAGCTTGGCCGGACAGCGCAATCAGCCCCAGCATTTT. The chain uses TRBV5-1 and TRBJ1-5; D perhaps matches TRBD1 (6 bases). The V gene's germline CDR1 is SGHRS and CDR2 YFSETQ. The CDR3 covers 15 residues. Trimming left V 0 bases short and J 2 bases short, with 9 bases between.

This clonotype was observed a handful of times. The chain combines TRBV12-3 or TRBV12-4 with TRBJ2-7, with D possibly matching TRBD1 (6 bases). This CDR3 is 14 amino acids long. V was trimmed by 6 bases and J by 2 bases, leaving 14 bases between them. The CDR3 DNA follows: TGTGCCAGCAGCCGACAGGCCGGAACCTACGAGCAGTACTTC. Its translation is CASSRQAGTYEQYF.

This clonotype was detected a few times. The gene calls are TRBV25-1 and TRBJ2-2; D ambiguous. Looked up from germline, CDR1 is MGHDK and CDR2 is SYGVNS. The CDR3 has 12 amino acids. Trimming removed 1 base from V and 7 bases from J, with 4 bases in between. The CDR3 DNA follows: TGTGCCAGCAGTGAATTTAACGGGGAGCTGTTTTTT. Translating gives CASSEFNGELFF.

The chain combines TRBV6-5 with TRBJ1-2; D is uncertain. The CDR3 has 11 amino acids. The V end lost 4 bases, the J end lost 4 bases, and 4 bases lay between the germline ends. Per the germline V gene, CDR1 is MNHEY and CDR2 is SVGAGI. CDR3 in DNA: TGTGCCAGCAGTTCAAGCTATGGCTACACCTTC. Translated: CASSSSYGYTF.

This clonotype was seen repeatedly, ten times or more. The rearrangement joins TRBV6-5 to TRBJ2-7; 10 nucleotides align to TRBD1. J was trimmed by 3 bases and V by 2 bases; bases with no gene match: 1. This CDR3 spans 14 amino acids. CDR1 is MNHEY, CDR2 SVGAGI, per germline. The CDR3 loop reads CASSYGTGDYEQYF. Written as DNA, the CDR3 is TGTGCCAGCAGTTACGGGACAGGGGACTACGAGCAGTACTTC.

This sequence joins TRBV3-1 and TRBJ2-1; D might be TRBD1 or TRBD2, each matching 6 bases. CDR1 and CDR2 from the germline V gene are LGHDT and YNNKEL (reference sequence). CDR3 length equals 16 residues. The germline V and J ends were trimmed by 3 bases and 7 bases, with 19 bases remaining between them. The CDR3 DNA reads as TGTGCCAGCAGCCAGGGTTCGGGGGCGACGGGGAATGAGCAGTTCTTC. Its protein is CASSQGSGATGNEQFF.

This clonotype has only a few counts. V gene TRBV7-2 combines with J gene TRBJ2-5, with D perhaps matching TRBD2 (6 bases). This CDR3 is 14 amino acids long. Germline V lookup: CDR1 SGHTA, CDR2 FQGNSA. V shed 5 bases and J shed 2 bases, with 12 bases lying between them. For the CDR3, the DNA is TGTGCCAGCAGCGCCCGCGGGGCTCAAGAGACCCAGTACTTC. Translating it yields CASSARGAQETQYF.

V is TRBV20-1 and J is TRBJ2-7, with 7 bases aligning to TRBD1. The germline V gene has CDR1 DFQATT and CDR2 SNEGSKA (reference sequence). The CDR3 length is 13 residues. J was trimmed by 3 bases and V by 6 bases; bases with no gene match: 8. This chain's CDR3 is CSANGQENYEQYV. Here the CDR3 DNA reads TGCAGTGCAAATGGACAGGAGAACTACGAGCAGTACGTC.

The chain has TRBV6-2 or TRBV6-3 and TRBJ1-1; D is unresolved. Looked up from germline, CDR1 is MNHEY and CDR2 is SVGEGT. The CDR3 covers 15 residues. Trimming took off 3 bases at V and 0 bases at J, with 11 bases between the two ends. CDR3 nucleotides: TGTGCCAGCAGTTATTCGACAACTATGAACACTGAAGCTTTCTTT. Protein sequence: CASSYSTTMNTEAFF.

This clonotype was detected many times. V usage is TRBV12-3 or TRBV12-4 and J usage is TRBJ2-3, with TRBD2 identical over 12 bases. The CDR3 length is 18 residues. Losses at the gene ends were 5 bases for V and 9 bases for J; bases not matched to a gene: 18. CDR3 sequence (DNA): TGTGCCAGCAGTCCCCCACTTCGACTAGCGGGGGCCCTAGGGACGCAGTATTTT. The encoded protein is CASSPPLRLAGALGTQYF.

This clonotype was detected many times. A junction end diverges from the germline sequence, so it may reflect a read error. V gene TRBV5-1 combines with J gene TRBJ2-3; no clear D. This CDR3 spans 11 amino acids. CDR1 is SGHRS and CDR2 is YFSETQ in the germline V gene. In nucleotides, the CDR3 is TGTGCCAGCAGTTTAGAAGATACGCAGTATTTT. Protein product: CASSLEDTQYF. Combining the CDR3 with reference TRBV5-1 and TRBJ2-3 gives the whole variable domain KAGVTQTPRYLIKTRGQQVTLSCSPISGHRSVSWYQQTPGQGLQFLFEYFSETQRNKGNFPGRFSGRQFSNSRSEMNVSTLELGDSALYLCASSLEDTQYFGPGTRLTVL.

The gene calls are TRBV27 and TRBJ2-5; TRBD2 is a possible D gene (6 bases). Trimming took off 6 bases at V and 4 bases at J, with 15 bases between the two ends. The germline CDR1 and CDR2 sequences are MNHEY and SMNVEV (reference sequence). The CDR3 extends over 14 amino acids. CDR3 protein: CASSRAGLRETQYF. CDR3 in DNA: TGTGCCAGCAGCCGCGCGGGGTTACGAGAGACCCAGTACTTC.

This clonotype was seen a few times. This chain uses TRBV7-2 with TRBJ1-5, with a tentative D call TRBD1 (6 bases). V lost 4 bases to trimming and J lost 7 bases, with 14 bases between them. The CDR3 contains 14 residues. Germline V gene data show CDR1 as SGHTA and CDR2 as FQGNSA. The chain's CDR3 is CASSSQGRGQPQHF. The CDR3 DNA reads TGTGCCAGCAGCTCACAGGGCCGCGGGCAGCCCCAGCATTTT. Full variable domain (outside the CDR3, taken from reference TRBV7-2 and TRBJ1-5): GAGVSQSPSNKVTEKGKDVELRCDPISGHTALYWYRQSLGQGLEFLIYFQGNSAPDKSGLPSDRFSAERTGGSVSTLTIQRTQQEDSAVYLCASSSQGRGQPQHFGDGTRLSIL.

This chain links TRBV4-1 with TRBJ2-3; D is unclear. V was pared by 2 bases and J by 8 bases, with 14 bases between. The CDR3 extends over 14 amino acids. CDR1 MGHRA and CDR2 YSYEKL come from the germline V gene. The CDR3 DNA follows: TGCGCCAGCAGCCAACTGCCTCACGTGGGTACGCAGTATTTT. This translates into CASSQLPHVGTQYF.

This clonotype was recorded a few times. The chain links TRBV12-3 or TRBV12-4 to TRBJ2-3; 12 bases fit TRBD1. The J segment lost 5 bases and the V segment lost 5 bases, leaving 5 bases of the junction unmatched. The CDR3 totals 15 residues. The CDR3 nucleotides are TGTGCCAGCAGTCCGGGACAGGGGGCGAAAGATACGCAGTATTTT. This sequence encodes CASSPGQGAKDTQYF.

The chain recombines TRBV6-2 or TRBV6-3 with TRBJ2-1, with 8 bases matching TRBD2. Germline values: CDR1 MNHEY, CDR2 SVGEGT. The CDR3 has 13 amino acids. The V and J ends lost 8 bases and 8 bases, in that order; junction bases with no gene match: 8. CDR3 amino acids: CASEAGGVYEQFF. In DNA form, the CDR3 reads TGTGCCAGCGAGGCCGGGGGGGTCTATGAGCAGTTCTTC.

The chain uses TRBV12-3 or TRBV12-4 and TRBJ2-1, with 9 positions matching TRBD1. The CDR3 loop spans 14 amino acids. With V trimmed by 6 bases and J by 8 bases, 8 bases remained unmatched. The CDR3 here is CASSPDRGVYEQFF. DNA of the CDR3: TGTGCCAGCAGCCCCGACAGGGGGGTGTATGAGCAGTTCTTC.

The chain joins TRBV10-3 to TRBJ2-3, with TRBD2 identical over 10 bases. The ends lost 6 bases at V and 3 bases at J; junction bases unmatched: 3. The CDR3 is 14 residues long. The germline V gene has CDR1 ENHRY and CDR2 SYGVKD. CDR3 coding DNA: TGTGCCATCAGGGTTAGCGGGGGGACAGATACGCAGTATTTT. Its protein is CAIRVSGGTDTQYF.

This clonotype was found a few times. The J gene is TRBJ2-3, the V gene TRBV7-9; 9 bases line up with TRBD2. Germline CDR1 SEHNR, CDR2 FQNEAQ (reference sequence). V was pared by 6 bases and J by 4 bases, with 2 bases of the junction left unmatched. The CDR3 spans 13 residues. CDR3 region: CASRAGGADTQYF. CDR3 DNA sequence: TGTGCCAGCAGAGCGGGGGGCGCAGATACGCAGTATTTT. Based on the CDR3 plus reference TRBV7-9 and TRBJ2-3, the full variable domain is DTGVSQNPRHKITKRGQNVTFRCDPISEHNRLYWYRQTLGQGPEFLTYFQNEAQLEKSRLLSDRFSAERPKGSFSTLEIQRTEQGDSAMYLCASRAGGADTQYFGPGTRLTVL.

This clonotype was counted at least ten times. The rearrangement joins TRBV4-3 to TRBJ2-3, with D possibly TRBD2 on 6 matching bases. The CDR3 is made up of 16 amino acids. Trimming stripped 1 base from V and 4 bases from J, with 15 bases between. CDR1 LGHNA and CDR2 YSLEER come from the germline V gene. The CDR3 protein is CASSQGAGSGSDTQYF. The CDR3 DNA reads as TGCGCCAGCAGCCAAGGTGCGGGAAGCGGCTCAGATACGCAGTATTTT.

This clonotype came up many times. The chain carries TRBV7-2 and TRBJ1-1, with a weak D call TRBD1 (5 bases). With 5 bases removed from V and 1 base from J, the gap between germline ends came to 14 bases. Germline lookup yields CDR1 SGHTA and CDR2 FQGNSA. This CDR3 comprises 15 residues. This CDR3 reads CASSLGRAKNTEAFF. The CDR3 region has the DNA TGTGCCAGCAGCCTGGGCAGGGCCAAGAACACTGAAGCTTTCTTT.

This clonotype was counted a few times. The chain uses TRBV18 and TRBJ1-5; no clear D gene. CDR1 KGHSH and CDR2 LQKENI come from the germline V gene. This CDR3 has 13 residues. The V end was cut by 6 bases, the J end by 5 bases, with 11 bases between. DNA for the CDR3: TGTGCCAGCTCCCTGTTGGCTGATCAGCCCCAGCATTTT. This translates into CASSLLADQPQHF.

This clonotype was seen ten or more times. The genes are TRBV7-8 and TRBJ1-5, with 8 bases matching TRBD1. After removal of 1 base from V and 5 bases from J, the junction contained 10 bases not matched to a gene. Germline V CDR1 and CDR2: SGHVS, FQNEAQ. The length of the CDR3 is 17 residues. CDR3 coding DNA: TGTGCCAGCAGCTTAGTTTCATCGTCAGGGGGCTATCAGCCCCAGCATTTT. Translation gives CASSLVSSSGGYQPQHF. Full variable domain (remainder filled in from reference TRBV7-8 and TRBJ1-5): GAGVSQSPRYKVAKRGQDVALRCDPISGHVSLFWYQQALGQGPEFLTYFQNEAQLDKSGLPSDRFFAERPEGSVSTLKIQRTQQEDSAVYLCASSLVSSSGGYQPQHFGDGTRLSIL.

This clonotype was observed a handful of times. This chain links TRBV29-1 with TRBJ2-5, with 8 bases matching TRBD1. J gave up 3 bases and V 4 bases, and 7 bases lay outside the gene matches. The CDR3 is 14 residues long. CDR1 and CDR2 (germline): SQVTM, ANQGSEA. This CDR3 reads CSVVWVDREETQYF. The CDR3 coding sequence is TGCAGCGTTGTATGGGTGGACAGGGAAGAGACCCAGTACTTC.

Only a few counts were recorded for this clonotype. The chain combines TRBV12-3 or TRBV12-4 with TRBJ2-1; maybe TRBD2 (5 bases). V lost 5 bases and J lost 10, with 9 bases in between. This CDR3 has 11 residues. CDR3 coding DNA: TGTGCCAGCAGTGGGGAGAGGGAGCAGTTCTTC. This sequence encodes CASSGEREQFF.

Ten or more counts support this clonotype. The J gene is TRBJ2-1, the V gene TRBV4-2, with 9 bases lining up with TRBD2. J lost 2 bases, V lost 8 bases, and 7 bases had no gene match. The CDR3 spans 15 residues. Germline V lookup: CDR1 LGHNA, CDR2 YNFKEQ. CDR3 in DNA: TGTGCCAGCTTAAGCGGGGGGACAACCTACAATGAGCAGTTCTTC. This codes for CASLSGGTTYNEQFF.

This clonotype has just a few counts. The chain couples TRBV27 to TRBJ2-1; no definite D call. Trimming shortened V by 3 bases and J by 10 bases, and 10 bases separated the two germline ends. From germline, CDR1 is MNHEY and CDR2 SMNVEV (reference sequence). The CDR3 is made up of 12 amino acids. In nucleotides, the CDR3 is TGTGCCAGCAGTTTGGGTCGAGGCGAGCAGTTCTTC. This sequence encodes CASSLGRGEQFF.

V gene TRBV5-1 combines with J gene TRBJ2-3; 10 bases are a match to TRBD2. CDR1 is SGHRS, CDR2 YFSETQ, per germline. The J segment lost 0 bases and the V segment lost 2 bases, leaving 12 bases of the junction unmatched. The CDR3 is 19 residues long. CDR3: CASSFTRPRGLASTDTQYF. CDR3 DNA: TGCGCCAGCAGCTTCACCCGCCCAAGGGGACTAGCGAGCACAGATACGCAGTATTTT. The full variable domain, in which reference TRBV5-1 and TRBJ2-3 provide the parts outside the CDR3, is KAGVTQTPRYLIKTRGQQVTLSCSPISGHRSVSWYQQTPGQGLQFLFEYFSETQRNKGNFPGRFSGRQFSNSRSEMNVSTLELGDSALYLCASSFTRPRGLASTDTQYFGPGTRLTVL.

The genes are TRBV12-5 and TRBJ1-1, with D maybe TRBD1 (5 bases). The CDR3 has 14 residues. V was shortened by 3 bases and J by 6 bases, with 14 bases between the two germline ends. Germline CDR1 reads LGHNT; CDR2 reads FRNRAP. Here the CDR3 DNA reads TGTGCTAGTGGTTTCCTAGGAGGGGAAGCTGAAGCTTTCTTT. Its translation is CASGFLGGEAEAFF.

The chain combines TRBV6-5 with TRBJ1-2; TRBD1 is a possible D gene (5 bases). From germline, CDR1 is MNHEY and CDR2 SVGAGI. Trimming took 1 base from V and 6 from J, leaving 18 bases between them. The CDR3 length is 16 residues. DNA of the CDR3: TGTGCCAGCAGTTACTGGGGGACTTCTAGCCTCCATGGCTACACCTTC. It yields the protein CASSYWGTSSLHGYTF.